The sample holds a few counts of the clone carrying this TCR beta chain. Combining iRepertoire HTBI primers with Arm-PCR of CDR3 regions, the authors built TCR beta libraries. A single record per CDR3 protein comes from TCRdb applying MiXCR to the multiplex PCR reads. The sample consists of 550,000 to 650,000 distinct CDR3 sequences, 16% of them appearing once. This specimen comes from a study of regulatory T cells in long-lasting Graves disease. The germline V gene encodes CDR1 DFQATT and CDR2 SNEGSKA (reference sequence). This CDR3 spans 12 amino acids. Described time point: newly diagnosed GD, antithyroid drugs for less than 3 months. RNA extracted from PBMCs served as the sequencing template. The data also belong to a second study, concerning T cells in Graves' hyperthyroidism and ophthalmopathy. That work states: Model output signaled ophthalmopathy a median around 5.9 months ahead of onset.

The V and J genes are TRBV20-1 and TRBJ1-1; D gene unclear. The starting material was peripheral blood mononuclear cells (PBMCs), obtained at new diagnosis, from a patient treated with antithyroid drugs. This clonotype was sampled from a man younger than 30 with Graves disease. This CDR3 is CSGLESDTEAFF. CDR3 nucleotide sequence: TGCAGCGGATTAGAGAGTGACACTGAAGCTTTCTTT.